The 22 T cell receptor beta chains reported below all come from one sample, sequenced in a study of blood T cell repertoires in COVID-19. Produced via immunoSEQ multiplex PCR; TCRdb's table is partial and in-frame only. The table records hundreds of thousands of clones, about 90% of them present only once. Source material: peripheral blood. The receptors derive from a woman between 45 and 65 years old who had recovered from COVID-19.

The chain links TRBV7-2 to TRBJ2-1, with D possibly TRBD2 on 7 matching bases. CDR3 length equals 15 residues. V was cut by 1 base and J by 9 bases, with 16 bases left in between. CDR1 and CDR2 from the germline V gene are SGHTA and FQGNSA. The CDR3 coding sequence is TGTGCCAGCAGCTTAGAAAGGGGGGGACGGAGTGAGCAGTTCTTC. Protein sequence: CASSLERGGRSEQFF.

The chain couples TRBV28 to TRBJ2-2; TRBD1 aligns across 8 bases. Trimming took 7 bases from V and 1 from J; bases not matched to a gene: 8. The CDR3 has 16 residues. Looked up from germline, CDR1 is MDHEN and CDR2 is SYDVKM. The CDR3 DNA follows: TGTGCCAGCACCCCCTCCGGGACAGGGAACACCGGGGAGCTGTTTTTT. It yields the protein CASTPSGTGNTGELFF.

This chain uses TRBV18 with TRBJ1-4, with a tentative D call TRBD1 (6 bases). V was pared by 3 bases and J by 5 bases, with 10 bases between. The CDR3 is 14 amino acids. Germline V CDR1 and CDR2: KGHSH, LQKENI. CDR3 residues: CASSPGQRNEKLFF. The CDR3 nucleotides are TGTGCCAGCTCACCCGGACAGCGGAATGAAAAACTGTTTTTT.

The chain is built from TRBV7-2 and TRBJ1-1; D perhaps matches TRBD1 (5 bases). The CDR3 length is 13 residues. Germline assignment: CDR1 SGHTA and CDR2 FQGNSA. V lost 5 bases and J lost 0, with 7 bases in between. CDR3 loop: CASSQGMNTEAFF. The CDR3 nucleotides read TGTGCCAGCAGCCAGGGTATGAACACTGAAGCTTTCTTT.

This clone was recorded only once. This rearrangement joins TRBV18 to TRBJ1-1, with D perhaps TRBD1 (5 bases). CDR1 is KGHSH and CDR2 is LQKENI in the germline V gene. Between the trimmed V and J ends, which lost 5 bases and 5 bases, there was a span of 9 bases. The CDR3 is 12 residues long. CDR3 nucleotide sequence: TGTGCCAGCTCATCAGGGTGGACTGAAGCTTTCTTT. Amino acid sequence: CASSSGWTEAFF.

This clone showed up just once. The CDR3 DNA is TGTGCCAGCAGTGATCCTGCGGGGTTGGATGAGCAGTTCTTC. As protein: CASSDPAGLDEQFF. The chain carries TRBV25-1 and TRBJ2-1; the D gene is possibly TRBD2 (6 bases). This CDR3 comprises 14 residues. Germline V gene data show CDR1 as MGHDK and CDR2 as SYGVNS. V lost 3 bases, J lost 8 bases, and 14 bases lay in between.

The chain links TRBV7-9 to TRBJ2-1; 12 bases are shared with TRBD2. V was clipped by 1 base and J by 9 bases; unmatched bases: 4. The CDR3 totals 15 residues. Germline V CDR1 and CDR2: SEHNR, FQNEAQ (reference sequence). CDR3 DNA sequence: TGTGCCAGCAGCTTAGGAGAACTAGCGGGAGGTGAGCAGTTCTTC. The encoded protein is CASSLGELAGGEQFF. Full variable domain (remainder filled in from reference TRBV7-9 and TRBJ2-1): DTGVSQNPRHKITKRGQNVTFRCDPISEHNRLYWYRQTLGQGPEFLTYFQNEAQLEKSRLLSDRFSAERPKGSFSTLEIQRTEQGDSAMYLCASSLGELAGGEQFFGPGTRLTVL.

The rearrangement uses TRBV6-5 and TRBJ2-3; perhaps TRBD1 as D (5 bases). This CDR3 is built from 14 residues. Germline lookup yields CDR1 MNHEY and CDR2 SVGAGI. V shed 4 bases and J shed 3 bases, with 11 bases lying between them. CDR3 loop: CASSWRRGTDTQYF. The CDR3, as DNA: TGTGCCAGCAGTTGGCGAAGGGGAACAGATACGCAGTATTTT.

V and J are TRBV30 and TRBJ2-1; TRBD2 aligns across 8 bases. The CDR3 length is 12 residues. Germline CDR1 GTSNPN, CDR2 SVGIG (reference sequence). V was clipped by 4 bases and J by 10 bases; unmatched bases: 6. The CDR3: CAWTRTSYEQFF. The CDR3 DNA is TGTGCCTGGACGAGGACTAGCTACGAGCAGTTCTTC.

This chain connects TRBV7-2 to TRBJ1-5; no definite D call. Germline loops: CDR1 SGHTA, CDR2 FQGNSA. V lost 2 bases to trimming and J lost 0 bases, with 8 bases between them. There are 15 residues in the CDR3. The CDR3 DNA reads TGTGCCAGCAGCTTATTGGGAGCTAGCAATCAGCCCCAGCATTTT. Protein sequence: CASSLLGASNQPQHF.

The rearrangement joins TRBV12-3 or TRBV12-4 to TRBJ1-3; D remains unclear. CDR3 length: 13 amino acids. Trimming stripped 2 bases from V and 10 bases from J, with 12 bases between. The CDR3 nucleotides read TGTGCCAGCAGTTTATCAGAGGGAATGACCATATATTTT. This encodes CASSLSEGMTIYF.

The gene calls are TRBV7-6 and TRBJ2-3, with D hard to call. V lost 3 bases and J 0 bases, leaving 10 bases between the germline ends. The CDR3 runs 15 residues. In germline, CDR1 is SGHVS, CDR2 FNYEAQ. The DNA for the CDR3 is TGTGCCAGCAGCTTGATCTATTCGAGCACAGATACGCAGTATTTT. It codes for CASSLIYSSTDTQYF.

V usage is TRBV3-1 (or the pseudogene TRBV3-2) and J usage is TRBJ1-6; D uncertain. V was pared by 1 base and J by 0 bases, with 7 bases between. The CDR3 covers 16 residues. The germline V gene encodes CDR1 LGHDT and CDR2 YNNKEL (reference sequence). CDR3 coding DNA: TGTGCCAGCAGCCAAGCGTCGTTCTCCTATAATTCACCCCTCCACTTT. It specifies CASSQASFSYNSPLHF.

The V and J genes are TRBV5-1 and TRBJ2-5; 10 positions match TRBD1. J lost 6 bases, V lost 1 base, and 9 bases had no gene match. There are 16 residues in the CDR3. The germline gives CDR1 SGHRS, CDR2 YFSETQ. The CDR3 DNA follows: TGCGCCAGCAGCTTGAGACAGGGGGCTGGGGGTAAGACCCAGTACTTC. Residues: CASSLRQGAGGKTQYF.

This clone showed up just a few times. The chain recombines TRBV5-4 with TRBJ2-5; D ambiguous. The ends were cut back, 2 bases at V and 5 bases at J, with 7 bases in the middle. Germline values: CDR1 SGHNT, CDR2 YYREEE (reference sequence). This CDR3 is built from 12 residues. The CDR3 here is CASSFGRETQYF. In DNA, the CDR3 is TGTGCCAGCAGCTTCGGCAGGGAGACCCAGTACTTC.

This chain connects TRBV5-5 to TRBJ2-1, with 7 positions matching TRBD2. The CDR3 contains 13 residues. V was pared by 1 base and J by 15 bases, with 10 bases of the junction left unmatched. CDR1 and CDR2 (germline): SGHKS, YYEKEE (reference sequence). The CDR3 loop reads CASSLIGLVSRFF. In nucleotides, the CDR3 is TGTGCCAGCAGCTTGATCGGACTAGTCAGTCGGTTCTTC.

This chain connects TRBV28 to TRBJ2-7; D possibly corresponds to TRBD2 (6 bases). Germline V gene data show CDR1 as MDHEN and CDR2 as SYDVKM. The V gene lost 7 bases and the J gene lost 1 base, with 14 bases spanning the gap. The CDR3 runs 14 residues. The CDR3 DNA is TGTGCCAGCATCCTACGAGGAGGGTCCTACGAGCAGTACTTC. Translation: CASILRGGSYEQYF.

Here the CDR3 reads CASSFKGAGGYTF. CDR3 nucleotides: TGTGCCAGCAGCTTCAAGGGGGCGGGAGGCTACACCTTC. The chain combines TRBV5-6 with TRBJ1-2; 7 bases align to TRBD1. With V trimmed by 2 bases and J by 8 bases, 6 bases remained unmatched. Looked up from germline, CDR1 is SGHDT and CDR2 is YYEEEE. The CDR3 runs 13 residues.

The CDR3 DNA follows: TGTGCCAGCAGCTCCCTTCGCGGGAGTGGAGCAGATACGCAGTATTTT. Translation: CASSSLRGSGADTQYF. The rearrangement links TRBV13 to TRBJ2-3; TRBD2 matches at 7 bases. The germline gives CDR1 PRHDT, CDR2 FYEKMQ (reference sequence). The CDR3 spans 16 residues. Trimming at V came to 4 bases and at J to 4 bases, leaving 11 bases not matched to a gene.

The gene calls are TRBV6-2 or TRBV6-3 and TRBJ1-1; D ambiguous. Germline-derived CDR1 and CDR2 are MNHEY and SVGEGT. CDR3 length: 16 residues. V was trimmed by 6 bases and J by 5 bases, leaving 22 bases between them. Here the CDR3 reads CASSPTGTTRRTEAFF. The CDR3 DNA reads as TGTGCCAGCAGCCCGACGGGAACTACCCGACGAACTGAAGCTTTCTTT.

The V and J genes are TRBV4-3 and TRBJ2-7, with D possibly TRBD1 on 5 matching bases. The CDR3 length is 15 residues. CDR1 and CDR2 (germline): LGHNA, YSLEER. With 0 bases removed from V and 6 bases from J, the gap between germline ends came to 15 bases. CDR3 bases: TGCGCCAGCAGCCAAGAACCAGGGATGTTCGCCGAGCAGTACTTC. This sequence encodes CASSQEPGMFAEQYF.

This sequence joins TRBV5-4 and TRBJ2-7; 8 bases are a match to TRBD1. The CDR3 has 15 residues. The junction had 3 bases not matched to a gene; V was cut back by 0 bases and J by 1 base. CDR1 SGHNT and CDR2 YYREEE come from the germline V gene (reference sequence). The CDR3 DNA follows: TGTGCCAGCAGCTTGGGGGGACAGGATTCCTACGAGCAGTACTTC. Translated, it gives CASSLGGQDSYEQYF.